This T cell receptor beta chain was sequenced in a study of monozygotic twins with inflammatory bowel disease. Per donor there was one draw, yielding a blood sample of approximately 2.5 ml. TCRdb reprocessed the 5' RACE reads; each CDR3 protein has one entry and no DNA is given. Reported are fewer than 550,000 distinct CDR3 sequences; the ten largest clones contain 2.4%. The CDR3 consists of 15 residues. On this clonotype: Its specificity is not known.

Study-level findings and limits: Compared with healthy twins, IBD patients shared fewer clonotypes with others, especially with disease activity.

Sequencing was performed on blood. The chain combines TRBV12-3 or TRBV12-4 with TRBJ2-1; TCRdb lists TRBD1, though no DNA is available to test this call. This clonotype was sampled from a human donor with ulcerative colitis or Crohn's disease, or a healthy co-twin of an affected twin (not recorded which). CDR3 in amino acids: CASSPDRGRVNEQFF.